The present entry profiles one TCR beta chain with its context. The antigen it binds to is not known. The conserved final phenylalanine or tryptophan is absent from the CDR3, which likely points to a read error. Libraries were prepared through multiplex PCR. TCRdb records Illumina HiSeq 2500 as the sequencer. Following protocols modified from ARM-PCR, the researchers constructed TCRbeta libraries through three rounds of nested PCR with primers (Table S4). PCR products of 200-500 bp were gel-excised and purified with the QIAquick gel extraction kit before sequencing. On the authors' methods: Trimmomatic was used to clean the reads, FLASH merged the cleaned reads into complete CDR3 sequences, and MiTCR assigned the sequences to V(D)J germline segments. VDJtools was used to compute clonal diversity as the inverse Simpson's index. In-frame sequences lacking a premature stop codon were counted as productive reads. TCRdb passed the public sequencing reads through fastp at Q25 and MiXCR, retaining productive beta sequences. Each record represents a unique CDR3 protein, reported with the most common genes and DNA among its rows. What appears here as the V and J calls and clone size reflects TCRdb's work, not the paper's. This sample comprises tens of thousands of distinct CDR3 sequences, about 72% of them detected only once. The ten largest make up about a sixth of the sample.

The sample is drawn from a study of tumor and adjacent non-tumor tissue in lung cancer (dated by TCRdb to the late 2010s). Broadly, across the study: The cohort included some twelve adenocarcinoma, a couple of squamous cell carcinoma and 1 small cell lung cancer patients. Sequencing produced approximately 130 million productive TCRbeta reads in total, an average of approximately 4.5 million reads per sample. The approximately 15 patients were aged roughly 31 to 80 years, included 10 men and 5 women, and had TNM stage I to III disease. Bulk TCRbeta repertoires were compared between lung tumor tissue and matched distant non-tumor lung tissue obtained from 15 lung cancer patients. For each patient, one tumor sample and one normal lung sample were taken, giving about 29 paired specimens that underwent TCRbeta CDR3 sequencing.

Findings and caveats that apply to the study as a whole: Because peripheral blood was not sequenced, blood TCRbeta repertoires in the lung cancer patients of the study were not examined. The top 100 clones made up a significantly larger cumulative share of the repertoire in normal lung than in tumor tissue. TCR diversity was significantly higher in younger patients, and greater tumor TCR diversity was associated with shorter overall survival and shorter disease-free survival. Significantly higher TCR diversity (inverse Simpson) was observed in tumor tissue than in normal lung tissue (approximately 430 vs 150, P = 0.0075, Mann-Whitney U test). The sequencing platform is not named in the methods, and unique molecular identifiers are not mentioned. Only about 15 patients were in the cohort, and the authors stated that larger samples and more detailed clinical data are needed.

Based on the germline V gene (reference sequence), the CDR1 and CDR2 sequences are MNHNY and SVGAGI. Termini included, the CDR3 measures 17 amino acids. Of all the DNA, just the CDR3 is kept, 51 bases in frame from base 1. V ends up 5 bases short and J 7 bases short, with an unmatched junction base count of 16. RNA was extracted from bulk unsorted tissue and checked for quality with a NanoDrop ND-1000 and an Agilent 2100. The donors were newly diagnosed lung cancer patients admitted for thoracic surgery in China from August to November 2014 who had not received prior chemotherapy. Anyone who had undergone radiotherapy or chemotherapy before, or who had another cancer at the same time, was left out of the study. Surgical tissue pieces of about 1-2.1 cm3 were preserved in RNAlater solution and were kept at -80 degrees C until use.

The chain employs TRBV6-6 and TRBJ2-1; the junction holds 8 bases that match TRBD2. This sequence originates from a man in his sixties with non-small cell lung cancer. The source material was lung tumor tissue. The nucleotides read TGTGCCAGCAGTAACGAAAAAATAGCGGGAATAGCAAATGAGCAGTTCCTC. It codes for CASSNEKIAGIANEQFL.